This T cell receptor beta chain was recovered during a study of radiotherapy plus CTLA-4 blockade in lung cancer (dated by TCRdb to 2017 to 2018). Notes on the research overall: Among enrolled patients, around 18% had an objective response and roughly 33% reached disease control. Study-level results and caveats: TCR clones derived from tumors expanded in peripheral blood after treatment with radiotherapy and ipilimumab. The strongest predictors of response, as reported, were early dynamic changes in blood T cell clones along with a rise in serum interferon-beta after radiation.

The library relied on the immunoSEQ multiplex PCR assay. In TCRdb, the immuneACCESS table is reduced to in-frame sequences with V and J assigned. These tables do not hold every clone; where another copy was compared, an unresolved V gene accounts for under half, and the others remain unexplained. Recorded for this sample are 85,000 to 100,000 clones; more than 70% of them occurred a single time. The ten largest account for more than 13% of the sample. The study tested focal radiation therapy combined with CTLA-4 blockade (ipilimumab) in patients with chemo-refractory metastatic non-small-cell lung cancer. From cysteine to phenylalanine, the CDR3 is 14 amino acids long. Just the 42-base CDR3 DNA is kept, in frame starting at base 1. Trimming takes 7 bases from V and 0 bases from J, and the germline ends sit 9 bases apart. CDR1 and CDR2, per the germline V gene, are MNHEY and SVGAGI. To note about this clone: Its target antigen remains unknown. It has no much larger one-base neighbor in the sample; base qualities were not kept.

This receptor chain uses TRBV6-5 and TRBJ2-2; no D gene call is confident. The TCR originated in a human donor with non-small cell lung cancer that progressed on radiotherapy plus ipilimumab. The sample here was peripheral blood, taken from a patient treated with radiotherapy plus ipilimumab. The CDR3 region: CASKAGPNTGELFF. The nucleotide sequence reads TGTGCCAGCAAGGCAGGCCCGAACACCGGGGAGCTGTTTTTT.